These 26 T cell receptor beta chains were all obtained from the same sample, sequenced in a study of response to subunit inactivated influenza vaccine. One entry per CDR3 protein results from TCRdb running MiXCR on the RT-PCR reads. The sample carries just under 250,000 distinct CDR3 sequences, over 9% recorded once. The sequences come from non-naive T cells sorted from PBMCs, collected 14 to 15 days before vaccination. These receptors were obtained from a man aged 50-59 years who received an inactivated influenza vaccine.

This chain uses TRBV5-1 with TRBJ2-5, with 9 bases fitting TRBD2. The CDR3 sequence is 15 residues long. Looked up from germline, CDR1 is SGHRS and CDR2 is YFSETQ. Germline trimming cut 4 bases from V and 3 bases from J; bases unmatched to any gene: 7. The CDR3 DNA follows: TGCGCCAGCAGCAAGGGACTAGCCAGGAAAGAGACCCAGTACTTC. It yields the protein CASSKGLARKETQYF.

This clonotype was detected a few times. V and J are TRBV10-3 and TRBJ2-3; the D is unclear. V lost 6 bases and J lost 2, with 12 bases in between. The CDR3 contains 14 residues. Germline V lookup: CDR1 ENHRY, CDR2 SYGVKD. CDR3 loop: CAIRPYENTDTQYF. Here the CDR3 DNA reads TGTGCCATCAGGCCTTACGAGAACACAGATACGCAGTATTTT.

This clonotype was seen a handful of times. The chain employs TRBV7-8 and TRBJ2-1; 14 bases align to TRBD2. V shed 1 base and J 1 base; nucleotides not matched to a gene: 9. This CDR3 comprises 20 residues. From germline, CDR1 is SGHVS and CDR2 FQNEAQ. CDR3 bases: TGTGCCAGCAGCTTAGTGTTGACTAGCGGGGGGGCCTCTTCCTACAATGAGCAGTTCTTC. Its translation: CASSLVLTSGGASSYNEQFF.

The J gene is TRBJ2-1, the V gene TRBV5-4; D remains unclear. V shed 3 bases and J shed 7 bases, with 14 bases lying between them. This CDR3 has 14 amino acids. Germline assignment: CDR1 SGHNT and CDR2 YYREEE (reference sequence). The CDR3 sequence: CASSSLGLANEQFF. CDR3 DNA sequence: TGTGCCAGCAGCTCTCTAGGTTTAGCAAATGAGCAGTTCTTC.

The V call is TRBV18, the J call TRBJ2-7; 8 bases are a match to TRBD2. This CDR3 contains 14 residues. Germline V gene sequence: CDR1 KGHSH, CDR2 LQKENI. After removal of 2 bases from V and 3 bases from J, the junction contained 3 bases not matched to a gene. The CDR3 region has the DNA TGTGCCAGCTCACCAAGCGGGAGTGTCTACGAGCAGTACTTC. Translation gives CASSPSGSVYEQYF. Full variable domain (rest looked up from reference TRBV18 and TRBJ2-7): NAGVMQNPRHLVRRRGQEARLRCSPMKGHSHVYWYRQLPEEGLKFMVYLQKENIIDESGMPKERFSAEFPKEGPSILRIQQVVRGDSAAYFCASSPSGSVYEQYFGPGTRLTVT.

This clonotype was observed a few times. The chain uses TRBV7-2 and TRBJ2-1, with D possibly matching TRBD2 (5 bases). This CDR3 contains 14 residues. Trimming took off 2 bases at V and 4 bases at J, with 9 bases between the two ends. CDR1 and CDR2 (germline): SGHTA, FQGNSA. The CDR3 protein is CASSLPSGYNEQFF. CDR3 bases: TGTGCCAGCAGCTTACCGTCGGGGTACAATGAGCAGTTCTTC.

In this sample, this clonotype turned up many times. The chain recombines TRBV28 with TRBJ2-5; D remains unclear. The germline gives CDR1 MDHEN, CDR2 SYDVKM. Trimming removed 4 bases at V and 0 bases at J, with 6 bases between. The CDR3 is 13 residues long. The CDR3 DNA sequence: TGTGCCAGCAGTTCCCAACACCAAGAGACCCAGTACTTC. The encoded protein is CASSSQHQETQYF.

CDR3 in amino acids: CASSGGRGRQETQYF. The CDR3 DNA is TGTGCCAGCAGCGGGGGCCGTGGGCGGCAAGAGACCCAGTACTTC. The J gene is TRBJ2-5, the V gene TRBV9, with a tentative D call TRBD1 (5 bases). The V end was cut by 3 bases, the J end by 2 bases, with 14 bases between. Germline values: CDR1 SGDLS, CDR2 YYNGEE. CDR3 length: 15 residues.

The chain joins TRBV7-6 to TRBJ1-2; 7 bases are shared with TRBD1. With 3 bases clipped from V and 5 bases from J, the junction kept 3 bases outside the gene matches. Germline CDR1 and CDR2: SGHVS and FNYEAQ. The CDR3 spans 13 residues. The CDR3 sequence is CASSFAQGYGYTF. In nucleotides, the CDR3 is TGTGCCAGCAGCTTCGCACAGGGGTATGGCTACACCTTC. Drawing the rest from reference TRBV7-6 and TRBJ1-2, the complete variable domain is GAGVSQSPRYKVTKRGQDVALRCDPISGHVSLYWYRQALGQGPEFLTYFNYEAQQDKSGLPNDRFSAERPEGSISTLTIQRTEQRDSAMYRCASSFAQGYGYTFGSGTRLTVV.

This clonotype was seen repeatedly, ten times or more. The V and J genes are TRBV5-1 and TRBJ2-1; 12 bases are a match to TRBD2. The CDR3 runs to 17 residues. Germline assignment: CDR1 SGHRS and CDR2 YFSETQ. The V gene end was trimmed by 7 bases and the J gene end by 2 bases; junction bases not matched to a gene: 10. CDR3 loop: CASSGATSGGTYNEQFF. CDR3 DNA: TGCGCCAGCTCGGGGGCGACTAGCGGGGGCACCTACAATGAGCAGTTCTTC.

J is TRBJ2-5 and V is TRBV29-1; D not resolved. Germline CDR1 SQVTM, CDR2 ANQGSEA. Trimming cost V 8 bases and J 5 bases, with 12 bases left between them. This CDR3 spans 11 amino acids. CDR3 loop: CSIEPGETQYF. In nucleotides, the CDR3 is TGCAGCATCGAACCGGGTGAGACCCAGTACTTC.

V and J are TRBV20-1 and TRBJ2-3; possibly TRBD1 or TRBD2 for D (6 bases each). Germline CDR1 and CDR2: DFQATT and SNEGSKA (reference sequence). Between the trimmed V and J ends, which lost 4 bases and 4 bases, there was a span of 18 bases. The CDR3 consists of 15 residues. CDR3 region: CSATRGGPGADTQYF. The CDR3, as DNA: TGCAGTGCTACCCGTGGGGGGCCGGGCGCAGATACGCAGTATTTT.

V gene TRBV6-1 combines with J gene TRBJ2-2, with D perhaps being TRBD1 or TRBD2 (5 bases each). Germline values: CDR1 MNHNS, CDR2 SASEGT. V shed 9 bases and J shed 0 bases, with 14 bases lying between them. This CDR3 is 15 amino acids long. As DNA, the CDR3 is TGTGCCAGTACTTCGAGGGGATCGAACACCGGGGAGCTGTTTTTT. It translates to CASTSRGSNTGELFF.

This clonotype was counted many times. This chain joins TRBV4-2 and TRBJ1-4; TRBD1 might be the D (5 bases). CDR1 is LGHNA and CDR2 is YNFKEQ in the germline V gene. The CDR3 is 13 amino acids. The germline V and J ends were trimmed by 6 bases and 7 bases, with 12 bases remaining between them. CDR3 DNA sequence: TGTGCCAGCAGATCCGGGACGGCTGAAAAACTGTTTTTT. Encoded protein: CASRSGTAEKLFF.

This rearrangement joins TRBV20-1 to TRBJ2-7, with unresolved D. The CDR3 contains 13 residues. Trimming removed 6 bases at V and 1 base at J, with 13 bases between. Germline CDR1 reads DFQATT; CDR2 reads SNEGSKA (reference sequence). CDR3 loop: CSASHPYSYEQYF. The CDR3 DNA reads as TGCAGTGCCAGTCACCCATATTCCTACGAGCAGTACTTC.

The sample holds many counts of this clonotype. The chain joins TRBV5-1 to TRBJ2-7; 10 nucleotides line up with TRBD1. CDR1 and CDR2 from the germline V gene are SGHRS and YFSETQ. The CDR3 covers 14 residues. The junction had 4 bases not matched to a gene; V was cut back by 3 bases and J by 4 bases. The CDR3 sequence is CASSSGGQGYEQYF. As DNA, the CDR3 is TGCGCCAGCAGCTCGGGGGGACAGGGGTACGAGCAGTACTTC.

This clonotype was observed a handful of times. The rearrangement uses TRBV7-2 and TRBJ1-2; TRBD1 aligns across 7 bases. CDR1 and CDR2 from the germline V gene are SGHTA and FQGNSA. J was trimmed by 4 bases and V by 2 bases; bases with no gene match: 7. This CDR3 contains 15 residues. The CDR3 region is CASSLTGALGYGYTF. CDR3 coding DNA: TGTGCCAGCAGCTTAACAGGGGCTTTGGGCTATGGCTACACCTTC.

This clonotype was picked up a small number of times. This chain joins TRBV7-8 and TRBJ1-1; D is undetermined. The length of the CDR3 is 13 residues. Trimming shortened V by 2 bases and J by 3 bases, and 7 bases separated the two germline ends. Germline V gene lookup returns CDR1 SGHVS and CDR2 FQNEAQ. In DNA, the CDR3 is TGTGCCAGCAGCTTAATTTCGGACACTGAAGCTTTCTTT. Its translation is CASSLISDTEAFF.

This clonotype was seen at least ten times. CDR3 residues: CASTLMAGRGYEQYF. CDR3 in DNA: TGTGCCAGCACCCTGATGGCGGGCAGGGGATACGAGCAGTACTTC. The chain links TRBV11-2 to TRBJ2-7; maybe TRBD1 (6 bases). CDR3 size: 15 residues. From germline, CDR1 is SGHAT and CDR2 FQNNGV. The V end lost 7 bases, the J end lost 4 bases, and 20 bases lay between the germline ends. Looking up the rest from reference TRBV11-2 and TRBJ2-7 gives the full variable domain: EAGVAQSPRYKIIEKRQSVAFWCNPISGHATLYWYQQILGQGPKLLIQFQNNGVVDDSQLPKDRFSAERLKGVDSTLKIQPAKLEDSAVYLCASTLMAGRGYEQYFGPGTRLTVT.

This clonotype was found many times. CDR3 amino acids: CASSQGASTDTQYF. CDR3 coding DNA: TGTGCCAGCAGTCAAGGAGCTAGCACAGATACGCAGTATTTT. The chain links TRBV12-3 or TRBV12-4 to TRBJ2-3, with D unresolved. CDR3 size: 14 residues. The V and J ends lost 5 bases and 0 bases respectively, with 9 bases between them.

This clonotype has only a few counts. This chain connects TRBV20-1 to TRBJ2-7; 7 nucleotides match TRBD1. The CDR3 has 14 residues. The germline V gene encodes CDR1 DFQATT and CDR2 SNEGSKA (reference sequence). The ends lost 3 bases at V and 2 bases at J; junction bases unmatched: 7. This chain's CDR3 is CSARRQGNTYEQYF. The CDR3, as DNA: TGCAGTGCTAGGCGACAGGGCAACACCTACGAGCAGTACTTC.

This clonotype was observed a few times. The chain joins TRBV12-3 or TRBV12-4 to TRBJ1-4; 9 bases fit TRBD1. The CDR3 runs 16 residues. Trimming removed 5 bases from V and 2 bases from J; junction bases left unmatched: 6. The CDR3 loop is CASSQGTGLTNEKLFF. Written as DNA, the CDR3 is TGTGCCAGCAGTCAGGGGACAGGGCTCACTAATGAAAAACTGTTTTTT.

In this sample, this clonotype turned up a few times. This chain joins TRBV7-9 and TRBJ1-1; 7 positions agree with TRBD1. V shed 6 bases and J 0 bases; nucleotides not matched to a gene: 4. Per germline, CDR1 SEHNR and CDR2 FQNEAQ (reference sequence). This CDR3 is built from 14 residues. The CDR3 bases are TGTGCCAGCAGACCCGGGACAGTGAACACTGAAGCTTTCTTT. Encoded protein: CASRPGTVNTEAFF.

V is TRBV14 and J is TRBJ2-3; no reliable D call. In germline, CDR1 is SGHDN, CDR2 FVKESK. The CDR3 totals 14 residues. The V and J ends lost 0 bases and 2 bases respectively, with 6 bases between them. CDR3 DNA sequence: TGTGCCAGCAGCCAAGACGCCTACACAGATACGCAGTATTTT. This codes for CASSQDAYTDTQYF. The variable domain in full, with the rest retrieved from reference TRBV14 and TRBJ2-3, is EAGVTQFPSHSVIEKGQTVTLRCDPISGHDNLYWYRRVMGKEIKFLLHFVKESKQDESGMPNNRFLAERTGGTYSTLKVQPAELEDSGVYFCASSQDAYTDTQYFGPGTRLTVL.

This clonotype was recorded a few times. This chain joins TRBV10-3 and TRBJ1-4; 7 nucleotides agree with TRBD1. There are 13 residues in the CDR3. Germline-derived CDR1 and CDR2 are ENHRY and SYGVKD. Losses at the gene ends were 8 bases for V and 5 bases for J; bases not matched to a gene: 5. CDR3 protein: CAIAGTANEKLFF. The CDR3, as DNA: TGTGCCATCGCCGGGACAGCAAATGAAAAACTGTTTTTT.

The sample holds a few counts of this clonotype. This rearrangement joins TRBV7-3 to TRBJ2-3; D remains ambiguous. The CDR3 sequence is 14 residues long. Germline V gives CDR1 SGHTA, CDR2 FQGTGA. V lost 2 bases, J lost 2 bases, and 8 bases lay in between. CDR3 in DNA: TGTGCCAGCAGCTTATCAGGCAACACAGATACGCAGTATTTT. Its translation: CASSLSGNTDTQYF. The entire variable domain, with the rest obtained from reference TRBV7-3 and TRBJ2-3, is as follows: GAGVSQTPSNKVTEKGKYVELRCDPISGHTALYWYRQSLGQGPEFLIYFQGTGAADDSGLPNDRFFAVRPEGSVSTLKIQRTERGDSAVYLCASSLSGNTDTQYFGPGTRLTVL.